This T cell receptor beta chain is drawn from a study of T cell responses to AZD1222 COVID-19 vaccine. V lost 5 bases to trimming and J lost 7 bases; unmatched junction nucleotides: 10. In germline, CDR1 is SGHVS, CDR2 FNYEAQ. CDR3 length: 15 residues. Repertoires were generated with immunoSEQ multiplex PCR, while TCRdb's copy carries only in-frame clones and drops some. The data show around 99,000 clones, about 92% seen once. The V call is TRBV7-6, the J call TRBJ1-4; 7 bases line up with TRBD1. The sample consisted of peripheral blood, taken on day 0 of AZD1222 vaccination. The receptor comes from an adult in good health. DNA for the CDR3: TGTGCCAGCAGCACCTACAGGGGTGTAGGTGAAAAACTGTTTTTT. Translated: CASSTYRGVGEKLFF.